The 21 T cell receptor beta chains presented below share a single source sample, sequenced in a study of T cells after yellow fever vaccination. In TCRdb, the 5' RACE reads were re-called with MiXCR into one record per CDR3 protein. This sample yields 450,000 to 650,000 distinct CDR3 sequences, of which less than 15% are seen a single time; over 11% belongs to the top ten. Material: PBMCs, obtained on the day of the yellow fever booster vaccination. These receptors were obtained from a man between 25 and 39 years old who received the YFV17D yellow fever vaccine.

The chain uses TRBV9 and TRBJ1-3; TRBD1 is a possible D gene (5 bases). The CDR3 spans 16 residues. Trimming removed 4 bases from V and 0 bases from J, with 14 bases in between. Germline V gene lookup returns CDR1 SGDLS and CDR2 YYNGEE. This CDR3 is CASSHPDGGSGNTIYF. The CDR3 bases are TGTGCCAGCAGCCATCCCGACGGGGGCTCTGGAAACACCATATATTTT.

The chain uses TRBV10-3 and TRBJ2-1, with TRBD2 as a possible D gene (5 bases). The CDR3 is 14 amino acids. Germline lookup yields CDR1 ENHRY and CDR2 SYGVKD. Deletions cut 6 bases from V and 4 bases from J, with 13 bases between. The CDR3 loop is CAIRGGQNYNEQFF. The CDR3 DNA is TGTGCCATCAGAGGAGGCCAGAATTACAATGAGCAGTTCTTC.

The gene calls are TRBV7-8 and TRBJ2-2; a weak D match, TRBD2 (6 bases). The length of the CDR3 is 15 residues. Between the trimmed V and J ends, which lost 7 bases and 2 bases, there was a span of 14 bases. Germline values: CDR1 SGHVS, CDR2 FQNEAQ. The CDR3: CASTPGGVNTGELFF. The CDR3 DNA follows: TGTGCCAGCACCCCCGGCGGGGTTAACACCGGGGAGCTGTTTTTT.

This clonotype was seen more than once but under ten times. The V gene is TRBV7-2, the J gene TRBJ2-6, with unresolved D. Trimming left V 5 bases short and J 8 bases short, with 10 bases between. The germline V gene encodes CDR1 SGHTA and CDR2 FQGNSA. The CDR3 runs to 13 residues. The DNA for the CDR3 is TGTGCCAGCAGCGACCGATACCCCAACGTCCTGACTTTC. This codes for CASSDRYPNVLTF.

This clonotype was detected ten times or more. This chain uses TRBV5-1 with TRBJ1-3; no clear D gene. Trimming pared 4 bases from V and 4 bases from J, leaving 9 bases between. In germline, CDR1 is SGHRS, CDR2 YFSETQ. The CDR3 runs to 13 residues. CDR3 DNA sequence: TGCGCCAGCAGCCCGTCTGCGGGAAACACCATATATTTT. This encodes CASSPSAGNTIYF.

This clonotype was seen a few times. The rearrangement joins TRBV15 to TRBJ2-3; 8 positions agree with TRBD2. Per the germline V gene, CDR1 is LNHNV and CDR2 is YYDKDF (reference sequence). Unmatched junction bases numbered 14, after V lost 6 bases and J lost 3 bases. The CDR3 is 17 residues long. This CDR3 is CATRGSGSGLLTDTQYF. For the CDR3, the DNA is TGTGCCACCAGAGGGAGCGGGAGCGGTTTGTTGACAGATACGCAGTATTTT.

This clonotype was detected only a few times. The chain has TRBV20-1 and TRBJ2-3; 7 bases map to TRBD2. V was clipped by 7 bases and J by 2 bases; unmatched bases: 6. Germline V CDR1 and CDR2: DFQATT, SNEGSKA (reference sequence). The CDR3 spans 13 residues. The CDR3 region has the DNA TGCAGTGTAGTGGCGGGAGACACAGATACGCAGTATTTT. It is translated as CSVVAGDTDTQYF.

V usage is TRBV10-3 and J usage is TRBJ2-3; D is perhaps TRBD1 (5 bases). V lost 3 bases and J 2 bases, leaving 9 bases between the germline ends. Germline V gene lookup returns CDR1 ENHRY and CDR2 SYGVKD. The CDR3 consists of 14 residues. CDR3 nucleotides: TGTGCCATCAGTGATACCAGGGCCACAGATACGCAGTATTTT. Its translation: CAISDTRATDTQYF.

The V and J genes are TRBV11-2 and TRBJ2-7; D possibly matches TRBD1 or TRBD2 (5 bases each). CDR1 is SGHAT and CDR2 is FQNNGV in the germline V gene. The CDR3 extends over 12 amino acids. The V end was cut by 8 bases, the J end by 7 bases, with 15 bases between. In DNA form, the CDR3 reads TGTGCCAGCTGGGGGTTTCCGGGAGAGCAGTACTTC. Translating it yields CASWGFPGEQYF.

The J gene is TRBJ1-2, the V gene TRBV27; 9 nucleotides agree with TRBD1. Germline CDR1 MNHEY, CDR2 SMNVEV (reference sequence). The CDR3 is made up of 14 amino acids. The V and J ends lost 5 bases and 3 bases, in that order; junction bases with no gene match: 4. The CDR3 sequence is CASSLTGGHYGYTF. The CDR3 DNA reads TGTGCCAGCAGTCTGACAGGGGGTCACTATGGCTACACCTTC.

CDR3 nucleotide sequence: TGTGCCAGCAGGTCGGGACAGGTGGACACCGGGGAGCTGTTTTTT. Translation gives CASRSGQVDTGELFF. This chain joins TRBV6-1 and TRBJ2-2; 8 nucleotides agree with TRBD1. V lost 6 bases, J lost 3 bases, and 6 bases stayed unmatched. The CDR3 has 15 amino acids. Germline CDR1 reads MNHNS; CDR2 reads SASEGT.

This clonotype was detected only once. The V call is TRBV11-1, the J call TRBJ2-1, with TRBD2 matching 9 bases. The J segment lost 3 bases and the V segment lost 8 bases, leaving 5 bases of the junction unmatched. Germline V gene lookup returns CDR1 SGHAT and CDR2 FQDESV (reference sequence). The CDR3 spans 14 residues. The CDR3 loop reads CASAVTSGYNEQFF. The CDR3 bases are TGTGCCAGCGCTGTGACTAGCGGCTACAATGAGCAGTTCTTC.

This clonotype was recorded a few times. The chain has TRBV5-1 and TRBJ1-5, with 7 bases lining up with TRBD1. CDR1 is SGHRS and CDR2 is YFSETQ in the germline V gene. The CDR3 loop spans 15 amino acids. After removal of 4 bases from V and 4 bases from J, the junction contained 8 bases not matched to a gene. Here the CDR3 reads CASSRAGTANQPQHF. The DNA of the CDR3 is TGCGCCAGCAGCCGAGCCGGGACAGCAAATCAGCCCCAGCATTTT. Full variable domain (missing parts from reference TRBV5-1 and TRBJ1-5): KAGVTQTPRYLIKTRGQQVTLSCSPISGHRSVSWYQQTPGQGLQFLFEYFSETQRNKGNFPGRFSGRQFSNSRSEMNVSTLELGDSALYLCASSRAGTANQPQHFGDGTRLSIL.

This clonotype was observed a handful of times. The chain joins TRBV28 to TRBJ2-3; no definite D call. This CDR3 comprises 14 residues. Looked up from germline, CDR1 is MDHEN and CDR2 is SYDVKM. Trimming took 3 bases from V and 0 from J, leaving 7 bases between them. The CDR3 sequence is CASSFQSSTDTQYF. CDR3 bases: TGTGCCAGCAGTTTTCAGTCTAGCACAGATACGCAGTATTTT.

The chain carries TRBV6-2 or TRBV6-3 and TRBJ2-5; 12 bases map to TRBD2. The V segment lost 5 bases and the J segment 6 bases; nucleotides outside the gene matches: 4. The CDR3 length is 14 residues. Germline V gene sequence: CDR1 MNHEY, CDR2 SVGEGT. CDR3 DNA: TGTGCCAGCAGTGTACTAGCGGGAGGACAGACCCAGTACTTC. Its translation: CASSVLAGGQTQYF.

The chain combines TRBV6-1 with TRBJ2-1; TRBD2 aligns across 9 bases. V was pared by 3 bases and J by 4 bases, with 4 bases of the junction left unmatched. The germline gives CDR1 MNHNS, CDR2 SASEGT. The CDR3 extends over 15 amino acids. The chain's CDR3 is CASSDRLAEYNEQFF. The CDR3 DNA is TGTGCCAGCAGTGACCGACTAGCGGAGTACAATGAGCAGTTCTTC.

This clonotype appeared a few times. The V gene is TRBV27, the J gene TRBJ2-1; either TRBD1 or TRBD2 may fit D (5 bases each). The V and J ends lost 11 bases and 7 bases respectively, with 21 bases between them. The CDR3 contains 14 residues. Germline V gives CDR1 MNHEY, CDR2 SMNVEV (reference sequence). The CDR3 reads CAPLVAPKGNEQFF. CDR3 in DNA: TGTGCCCCCTTGGTAGCGCCAAAGGGGAATGAGCAGTTCTTC.

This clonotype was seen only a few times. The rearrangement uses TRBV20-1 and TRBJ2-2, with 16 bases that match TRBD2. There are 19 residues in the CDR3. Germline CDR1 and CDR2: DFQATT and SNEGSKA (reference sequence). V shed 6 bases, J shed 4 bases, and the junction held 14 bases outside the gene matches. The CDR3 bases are TGCAGTGCCGACATCCGGGGACTAGCGGGAGGGTCGGCCACCGGGGAGCTGTTTTTT. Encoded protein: CSADIRGLAGGSATGELFF.

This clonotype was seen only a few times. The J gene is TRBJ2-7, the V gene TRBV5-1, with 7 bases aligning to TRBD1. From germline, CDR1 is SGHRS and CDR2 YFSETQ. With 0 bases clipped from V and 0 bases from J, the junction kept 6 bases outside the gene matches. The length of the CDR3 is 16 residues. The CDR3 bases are TGCGCCAGCAGCTTGGATACCGGGACAGCCTCCTACGAGCAGTACTTC. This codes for CASSLDTGTASYEQYF.

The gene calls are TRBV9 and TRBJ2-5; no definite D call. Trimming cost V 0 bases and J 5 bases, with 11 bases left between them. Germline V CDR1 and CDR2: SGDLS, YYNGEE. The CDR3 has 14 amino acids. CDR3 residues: CASSVGHPTETQYF. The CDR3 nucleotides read TGTGCCAGCAGCGTAGGACACCCGACGGAGACCCAGTACTTC.

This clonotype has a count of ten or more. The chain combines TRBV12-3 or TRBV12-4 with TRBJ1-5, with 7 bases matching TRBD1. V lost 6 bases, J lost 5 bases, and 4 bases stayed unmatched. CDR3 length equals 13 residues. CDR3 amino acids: CASSFQGDQPQHF. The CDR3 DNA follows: TGTGCCAGCAGCTTCCAGGGGGATCAGCCCCAGCATTTT.